This T cell receptor (beta chain) is drawn from a study of T cell changes during pregnancy in multiple sclerosis. Assay: immunoSEQ multiplex PCR; the TCRdb copy retains only in-frame clones and omits some. The sample yields approximately 44,000 clones, about nine tenths seen once. V lost 2 bases to trimming and J lost 5 bases, with 12 bases between them. Germline CDR1 and CDR2: SEHNR and FQNEAQ (reference sequence). CDR3 length: 15 amino acids. The TCR originated in a female donor in good health, enrolled as a control in a pregnancy study. The source was CD4+ T cells from peripheral blood mononuclear cells, collected in the second trimester of pregnancy. V gene TRBV7-9 combines with J gene TRBJ2-2; the D is unclear. DNA of the CDR3: TGTGCCAGCAGCTTAACGAACGAGGTTACCGGGGAGCTGTTTTTT. The encoded protein is CASSLTNEVTGELFF.